The clone carrying this T cell receptor (beta chain) has just a few counts. Its target is unknown. The data were produced by immunoSEQ multiplex PCR, yet TCRdb's version contains in-frame clones alone and is incomplete. Of over 950,000 clones listed, about 80% were seen once; the top ten hold approximately 0.9%. The sample comes from a study of shared clonotypes between healthy human individuals. Trimming shortened V by 7 bases and J by 8 bases, and 8 bases separated the two germline ends. The CDR3 consists of 11 residues. Germline V gene data show CDR1 as MGHRA and CDR2 as YSYEKL. Study outcomes and limitations: Sampling used blood alone; tissue repertoires probably differ. Clonotypes shared by all four sorted-subset donors had higher generation probabilities than non-shared clonotypes. About 5% was the fraction of naive CD4 clonotypes found shared across several donors. Larger estimated richness was generally recorded for naive subsets relative to memory subsets.

Sequences were obtained from memory CD4+ T cells from PBMCs. Documented subset: CD45RA-negative fraction. The rearrangement joins TRBV4-1 to TRBJ2-2; the D is unclear. The sequence derives from a man aged 18 to 30 in good health. Some clones in this sample may be carry-over from other donors' samples. The CDR3 protein is CASTTRGELFF. DNA for the CDR3: TGCGCCAGCACCACAAGGGGGGAGCTGTTTTTT.